The T cell receptor (beta chain) under discussion was sequenced for a study of STAT5B mutations in CD4+ large granular lymphocyte leukemia. Notes on the study in general: Main leukemic clonotypes were patient-specific, but roughly 26% appeared at low frequency elsewhere. The CD4+ versus CD8+ T-LGLL clonality difference may reflect limited sample size.

Germline values: CDR1 SGHTA, CDR2 FQGNSA. This CDR3 has 14 residues. The V and J ends lost 8 bases and 6 bases respectively, with 16 bases between them. The assay was run at survey level. Generated by immunoSEQ multiplex PCR, the TCRdb table keeps only in-frame clones and is missing some. This sample carries approximately 21,000 clones, around 78% of them seen once, and the ten largest clones take 0.42%. Points on this clone: The antigen remains undetermined.

This TCR was recovered from a human donor in good health. The V and J genes are TRBV7-2 and TRBJ2-2; D is possibly TRBD2 (7 bases). The sequencing sample was made of CD4+ T cells from blood buffy coats. The CDR3: CASARGGASGELFF. In DNA, the CDR3 is TGTGCCAGCGCTCGTGGGGGGGCTTCCGGGGAGCTGTTTTTT.